The clone carrying this T cell receptor beta chain was detected only once. The target antigen is unknown. V lost 5 bases and J lost 0, with 8 bases in between. This CDR3 is 14 amino acids long. The germline CDR1 and CDR2 sequences are LNHDA and SQIVND (reference sequence). The data were taken from a study of cytomegalovirus exposure and HLA in healthy donors. Both 60 Vbeta primers and 13 Jbeta primers went into the PCR. Authors' processing steps: Later analysis identified approximately 88 million unique TCR beta chains, 8.5 million to 13 million shared. Assay used: immunoSEQ multiplex PCR; TCRdb lists only in-frame clones, some missing. Clone size and V and J calls were adopted from that table, with D and trimming inferred from the DNA. The table includes nearly 65,000 clones, 73% detected once. Study-wide points: HLA allele associations emerged for some 16,000 TCR beta sequences in a later analysis, at 0.05 false discovery rate. Presence/absence analysis assumed near-uniform sequencing depth across donors. A previous analysis found most TCR beta V segments productive roughly 87% or roughly 30% of the time.

The source is a man between 50 and 59 years old in good health and CMV-seronegative. The chain uses TRBV19 and TRBJ1-5; D gene uncertain. The sample comprised PBMCs. CDR3 DNA sequence: TGTGCCAGTAGTCACGGGTATAGCAATCAGCCCCAGCATTTT. This sequence encodes CASSHGYSNQPQHF.